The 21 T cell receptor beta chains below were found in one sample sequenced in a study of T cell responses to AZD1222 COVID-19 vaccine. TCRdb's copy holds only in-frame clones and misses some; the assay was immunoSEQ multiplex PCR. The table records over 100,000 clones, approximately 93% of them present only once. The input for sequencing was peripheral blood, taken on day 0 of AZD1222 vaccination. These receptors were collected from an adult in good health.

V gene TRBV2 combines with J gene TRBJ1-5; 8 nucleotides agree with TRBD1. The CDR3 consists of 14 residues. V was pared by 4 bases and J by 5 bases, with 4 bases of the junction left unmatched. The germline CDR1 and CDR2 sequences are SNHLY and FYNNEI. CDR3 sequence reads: CASSGGTGYQPQHF. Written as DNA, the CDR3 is TGTGCCAGCAGTGGGGGGACAGGTTATCAGCCCCAGCATTTT.

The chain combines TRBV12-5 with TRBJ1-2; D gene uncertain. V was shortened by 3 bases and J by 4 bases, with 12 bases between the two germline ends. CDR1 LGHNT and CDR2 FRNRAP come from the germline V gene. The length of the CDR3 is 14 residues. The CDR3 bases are TGTGCTAGTGGTTTCCCCGGGCCCATCTATGGCTACACCTTC. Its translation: CASGFPGPIYGYTF.

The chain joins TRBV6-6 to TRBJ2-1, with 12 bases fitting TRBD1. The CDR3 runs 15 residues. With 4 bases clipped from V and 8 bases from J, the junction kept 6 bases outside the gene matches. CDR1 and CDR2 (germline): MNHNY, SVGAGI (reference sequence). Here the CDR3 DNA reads TGTGCCAGCAGTTTTCGGGACAGGGGGCTCGATGAGCAGTTCTTC. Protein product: CASSFRDRGLDEQFF.

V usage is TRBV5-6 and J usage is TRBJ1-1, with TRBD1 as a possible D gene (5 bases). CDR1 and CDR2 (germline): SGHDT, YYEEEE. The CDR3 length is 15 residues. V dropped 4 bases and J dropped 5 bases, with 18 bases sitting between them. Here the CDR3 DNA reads TGTGCCAGCAGCCCGGGGGGGACCCGCCGGACTGAAGCTTTCTTT. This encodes CASSPGGTRRTEAFF.

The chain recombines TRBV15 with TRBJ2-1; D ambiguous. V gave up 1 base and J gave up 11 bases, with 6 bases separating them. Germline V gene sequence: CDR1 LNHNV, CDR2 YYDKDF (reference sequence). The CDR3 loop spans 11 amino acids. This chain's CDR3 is CATSRGTQQFF. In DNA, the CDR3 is TGTGCCACCAGCAGAGGGACCCAGCAGTTCTTC.

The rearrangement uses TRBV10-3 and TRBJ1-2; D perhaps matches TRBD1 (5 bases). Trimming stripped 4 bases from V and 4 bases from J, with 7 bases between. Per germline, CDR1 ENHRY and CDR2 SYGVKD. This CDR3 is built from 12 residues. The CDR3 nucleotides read TGTGCCATCAGTGGTGACAGCTATGGCTACACCTTC. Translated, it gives CAISGDSYGYTF.

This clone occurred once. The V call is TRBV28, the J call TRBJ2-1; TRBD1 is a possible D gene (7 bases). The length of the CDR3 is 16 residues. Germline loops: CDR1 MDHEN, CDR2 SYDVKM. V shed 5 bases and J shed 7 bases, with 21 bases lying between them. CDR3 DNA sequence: TGTGCCAGCAGTGAGATGGGGGCGCCAGGGGGGAATGAGCAGTTCTTC. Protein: CASSEMGAPGGNEQFF.

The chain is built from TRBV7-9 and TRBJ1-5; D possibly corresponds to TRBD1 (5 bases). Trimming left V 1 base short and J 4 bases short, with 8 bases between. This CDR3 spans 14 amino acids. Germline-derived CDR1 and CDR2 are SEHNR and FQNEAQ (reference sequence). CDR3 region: CASSLVGGNQPQHF. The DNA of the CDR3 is TGTGCCAGCAGCTTAGTTGGGGGGAATCAGCCCCAGCATTTT.

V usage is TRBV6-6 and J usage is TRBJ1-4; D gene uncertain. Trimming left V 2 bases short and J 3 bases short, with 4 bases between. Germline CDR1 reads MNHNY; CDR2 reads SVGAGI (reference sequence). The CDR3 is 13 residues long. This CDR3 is CASSYRSNEKLFF. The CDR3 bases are TGTGCCAGCAGTTACCGTTCTAATGAAAAACTGTTTTTT.

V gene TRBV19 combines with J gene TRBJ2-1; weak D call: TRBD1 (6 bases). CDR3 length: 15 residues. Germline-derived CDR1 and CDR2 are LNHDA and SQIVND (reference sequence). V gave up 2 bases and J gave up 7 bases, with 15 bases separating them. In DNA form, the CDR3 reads TGTGCCAGTAGTATACACAGGTCTACAGGGAATGAGCAGTTCTTC. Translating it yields CASSIHRSTGNEQFF.

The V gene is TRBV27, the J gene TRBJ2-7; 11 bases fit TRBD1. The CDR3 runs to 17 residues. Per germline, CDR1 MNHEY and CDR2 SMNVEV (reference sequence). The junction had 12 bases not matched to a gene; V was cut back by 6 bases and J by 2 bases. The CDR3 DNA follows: TGTGCCAGCAGCACCACCGGACAGGGGGCCTACCCCTACGAGCAGTACTTC. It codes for CASSTTGQGAYPYEQYF.

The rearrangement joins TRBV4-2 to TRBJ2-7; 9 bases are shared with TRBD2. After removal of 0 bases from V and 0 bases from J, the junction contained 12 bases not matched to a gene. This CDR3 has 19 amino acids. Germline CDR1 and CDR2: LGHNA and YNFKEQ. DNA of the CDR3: TGTGCCAGCAGCCAAGATCAAGCTAGAGCGGGAGGCACCTCCTACGAGCAGTACTTC. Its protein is CASSQDQARAGGTSYEQYF.

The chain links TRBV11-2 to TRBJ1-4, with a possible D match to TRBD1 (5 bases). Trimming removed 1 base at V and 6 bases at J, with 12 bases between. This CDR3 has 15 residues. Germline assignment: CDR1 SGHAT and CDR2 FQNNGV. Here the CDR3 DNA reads TGTGCCAGCAGCTTAGGTTGGGGCACCCATGAAAAACTGTTTTTT. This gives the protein CASSLGWGTHEKLFF.

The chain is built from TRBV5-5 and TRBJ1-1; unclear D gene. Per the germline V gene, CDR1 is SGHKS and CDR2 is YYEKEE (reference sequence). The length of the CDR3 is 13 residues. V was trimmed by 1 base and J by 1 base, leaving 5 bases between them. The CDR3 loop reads CASSLFKNTEAFF. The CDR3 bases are TGTGCCAGCAGCTTGTTCAAGAACACTGAAGCTTTCTTT.

The CDR3 loop is CATSRGTGWNQPQHF. The CDR3 bases are TGTGCCACCAGCAGAGGGACAGGGTGGAATCAGCCCCAGCATTTT. The chain links TRBV15 to TRBJ1-5, with 8 bases fitting TRBD1. This CDR3 is built from 15 residues. After removal of 1 base from V and 4 bases from J, the junction contained 3 bases not matched to a gene. Germline values: CDR1 LNHNV, CDR2 YYDKDF (reference sequence).

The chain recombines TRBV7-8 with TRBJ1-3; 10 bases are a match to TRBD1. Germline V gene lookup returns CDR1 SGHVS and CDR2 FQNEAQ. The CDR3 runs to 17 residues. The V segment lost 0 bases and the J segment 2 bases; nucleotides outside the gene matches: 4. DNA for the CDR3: TGTGCCAGCAGCTTAGCGGGACAGGGGTTTGCTGGAAACACCATATATTTT. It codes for CASSLAGQGFAGNTIYF.

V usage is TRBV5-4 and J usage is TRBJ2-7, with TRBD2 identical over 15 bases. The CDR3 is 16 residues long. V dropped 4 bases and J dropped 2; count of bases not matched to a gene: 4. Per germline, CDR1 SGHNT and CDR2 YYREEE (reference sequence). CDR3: CASSAGLAGGPYEQYF. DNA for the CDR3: TGTGCCAGCAGCGCCGGACTAGCGGGAGGGCCCTACGAGCAGTACTTC.

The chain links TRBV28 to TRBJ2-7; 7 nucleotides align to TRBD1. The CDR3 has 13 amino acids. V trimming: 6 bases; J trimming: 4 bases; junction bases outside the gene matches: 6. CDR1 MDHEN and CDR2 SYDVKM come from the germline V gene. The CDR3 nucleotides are TGTGCCAGCAGCCGCGCCAGGGGGTACGAGCAGTACTTC. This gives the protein CASSRARGYEQYF.

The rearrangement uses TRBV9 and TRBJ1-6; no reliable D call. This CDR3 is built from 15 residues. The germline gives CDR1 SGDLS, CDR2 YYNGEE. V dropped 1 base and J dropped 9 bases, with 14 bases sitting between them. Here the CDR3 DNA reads TGTGCCAGCAGCGTACGAGACGGTTTAGGTTCACCCCTCCACTTT. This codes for CASSVRDGLGSPLHF.

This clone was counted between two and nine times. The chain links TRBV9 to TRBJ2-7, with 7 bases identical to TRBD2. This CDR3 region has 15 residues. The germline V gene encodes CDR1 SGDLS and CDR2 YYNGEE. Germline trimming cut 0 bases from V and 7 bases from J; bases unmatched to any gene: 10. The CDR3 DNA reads TGTGCCAGCAGCGTAGGGGGGGGATCCCCTGGAGAGCAGTACTTC. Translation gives CASSVGGGSPGEQYF.

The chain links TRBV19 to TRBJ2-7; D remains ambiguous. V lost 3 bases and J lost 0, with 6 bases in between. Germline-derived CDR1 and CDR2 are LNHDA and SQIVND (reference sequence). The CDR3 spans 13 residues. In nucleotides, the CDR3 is TGTGCCAGTAGTATGCAGGTCTCCTACGAGCAGTACTTC. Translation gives CASSMQVSYEQYF.